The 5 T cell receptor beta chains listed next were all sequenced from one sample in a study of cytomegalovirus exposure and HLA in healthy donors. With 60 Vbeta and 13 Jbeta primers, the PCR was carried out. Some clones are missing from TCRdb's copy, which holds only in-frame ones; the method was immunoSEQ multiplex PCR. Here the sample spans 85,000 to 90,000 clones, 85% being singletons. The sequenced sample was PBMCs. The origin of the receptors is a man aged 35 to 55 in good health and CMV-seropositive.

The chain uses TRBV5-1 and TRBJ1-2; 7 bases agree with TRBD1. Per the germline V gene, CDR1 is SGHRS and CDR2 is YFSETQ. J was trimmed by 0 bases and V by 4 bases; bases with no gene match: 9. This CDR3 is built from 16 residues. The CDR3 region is CASSPGTAATNYGYTF. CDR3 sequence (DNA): TGCGCCAGCAGCCCCGGGACAGCAGCTACTAACTATGGCTACACCTTC.

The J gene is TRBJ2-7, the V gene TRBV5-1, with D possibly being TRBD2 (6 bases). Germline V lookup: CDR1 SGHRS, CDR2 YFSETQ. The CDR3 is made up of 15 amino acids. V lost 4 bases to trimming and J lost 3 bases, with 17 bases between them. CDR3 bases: TGCGCCAGCAGCCCCAACGGGGGAGAGAGCTACGAGCAGTACTTC. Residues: CASSPNGGESYEQYF.

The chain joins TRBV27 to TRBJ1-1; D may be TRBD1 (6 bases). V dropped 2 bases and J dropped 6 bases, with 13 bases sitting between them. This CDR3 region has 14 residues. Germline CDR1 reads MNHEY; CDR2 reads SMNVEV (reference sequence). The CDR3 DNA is TGTGCCAGCAGTTTAAGGGGGAGAACAGCTGAAGCTTTCTTT. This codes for CASSLRGRTAEAFF.

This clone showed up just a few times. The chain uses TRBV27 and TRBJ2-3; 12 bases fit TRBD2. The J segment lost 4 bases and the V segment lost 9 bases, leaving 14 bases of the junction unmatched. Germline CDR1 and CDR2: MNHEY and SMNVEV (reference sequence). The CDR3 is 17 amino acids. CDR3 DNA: TGTGCCAGAGGCTGTTCTAGCGGGAGGGCCGACGCAGATACGCAGTATTTT. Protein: CARGCSSGRADADTQYF.

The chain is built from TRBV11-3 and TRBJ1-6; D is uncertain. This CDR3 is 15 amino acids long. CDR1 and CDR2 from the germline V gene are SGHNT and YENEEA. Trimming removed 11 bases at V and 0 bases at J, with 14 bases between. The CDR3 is CASKISSSYNSPLHF. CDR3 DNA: TGTGCCTCGAAGATTTCTAGCTCCTATAATTCACCCCTCCACTTT.